This T cell receptor beta chain was documented in a study of T-cell reconstitution after alpha-beta-depleted transplantation in children. Using unique molecular identifiers, the investigators prepared the TCRbeta library. MiXCR, applied by TCRdb to the PCR reads, yields one record per CDR3 protein. The profile shows 450,000 to 500,000 distinct CDR3 sequences, roughly an eighth of them singletons. This CDR3 region has 11 residues. Germline values: CDR1 DFQATT, CDR2 SNEGSKA (reference sequence). V dropped 5 bases and J dropped 5 bases, with 8 bases sitting between them. This chain connects TRBV20-1 to TRBJ2-3, with D tentatively TRBD2 (6 bases). The TCR originated in a human donor who donated a stem cell graft to a child with combined immunodeficiency. The material was PBMCs from the stem cell graft donor, obtained from the stem cell graft. Here the CDR3 reads CSASAGDTQYF. Written as DNA, the CDR3 is TGCAGTGCTTCAGCGGGAGATACGCAGTATTTT.